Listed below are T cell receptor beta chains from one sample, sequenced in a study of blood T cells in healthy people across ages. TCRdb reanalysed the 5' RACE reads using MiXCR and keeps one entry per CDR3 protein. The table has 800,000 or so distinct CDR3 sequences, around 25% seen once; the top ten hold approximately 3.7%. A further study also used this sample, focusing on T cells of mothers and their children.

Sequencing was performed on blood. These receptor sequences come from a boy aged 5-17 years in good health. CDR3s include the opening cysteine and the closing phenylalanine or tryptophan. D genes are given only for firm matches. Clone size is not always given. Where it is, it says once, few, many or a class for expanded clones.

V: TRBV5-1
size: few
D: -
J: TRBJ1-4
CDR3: CASSALGTNEKLFF
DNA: TGCGCCAGCAGCGCCTTGGGAACTAATGAAAAACTGTTTTTT

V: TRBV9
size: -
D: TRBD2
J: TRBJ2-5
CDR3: CASSAGLKQETQYF
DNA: TGTGCCAGCAGCGCGGGACTAAAGCAAGAGACCCAGTACTTC

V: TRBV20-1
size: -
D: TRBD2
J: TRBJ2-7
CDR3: CSARLAGGFSYEQYF
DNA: TGCAGTGCTAGACTAGCGGGGGGGTTCTCCTACGAGCAGTACTTC

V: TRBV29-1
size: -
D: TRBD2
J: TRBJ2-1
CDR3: CSVRGLAGSTYNEQFF
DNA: TGCAGCGTTCGCGGACTAGCGGGGTCAACCTACAATGAGCAGTTCTTC

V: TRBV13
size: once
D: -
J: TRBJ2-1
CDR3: CASSLLGEGGKNEQFF
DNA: TGTGCCAGCAGCTTATTGGGGGAAGGAGGAAAAAATGAGCAGTTCTTC

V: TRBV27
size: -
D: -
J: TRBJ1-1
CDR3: CASSPGSTGTGTEAFF
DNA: TGTGCCAGCAGCCCAGGATCCACAGGGACCGGCACTGAAGCTTTCTTT

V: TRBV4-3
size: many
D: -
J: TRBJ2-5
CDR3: CASSQDQGTETQYF
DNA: TGCGCCAGCAGCCAAGATCAGGGGACGGAGACCCAGTACTTC

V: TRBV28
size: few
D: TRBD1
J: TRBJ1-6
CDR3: CASRALTETGMNSPLHF
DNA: TGTGCCAGCAGGGCCTTAACCGAGACAGGGATGAATTCACCCCTCCACTTT

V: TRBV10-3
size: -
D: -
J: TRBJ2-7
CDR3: CAISPDVSSSYEQYF
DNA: TGTGCCATCAGCCCGGACGTGTCAAGCTCCTACGAGCAGTACTTC

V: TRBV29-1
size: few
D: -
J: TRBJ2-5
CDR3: CSESGGEETQYF
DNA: TGCAGCGAAAGTGGAGGAGAAGAGACCCAGTACTTC

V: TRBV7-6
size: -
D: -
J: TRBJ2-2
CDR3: CASSLGPGPGELFF
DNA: TGTGCCAGCAGCTTAGGCCCCGGGCCCGGGGAGCTGTTTTTT

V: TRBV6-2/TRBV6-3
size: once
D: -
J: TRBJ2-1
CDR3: CASSYDIADNEQFF
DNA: TGTGCCAGCAGTTACGACATAGCCGACAATGAGCAGTTCTTC

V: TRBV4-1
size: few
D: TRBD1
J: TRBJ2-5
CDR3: CASTAGQGSSYEQYF
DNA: TGCGCCAGCACAGCGGGACAGGGAAGCTCCTACGAACAGTACTTC

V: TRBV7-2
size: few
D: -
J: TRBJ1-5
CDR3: CASSWRGVDQPQHF
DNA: TGTGCCAGCAGCTGGAGAGGGGTGGATCAGCCCCAGCATTTT

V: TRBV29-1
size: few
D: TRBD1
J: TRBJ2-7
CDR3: CSVEKRDRETYEQYF
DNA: TGCAGCGTTGAGAAACGGGACAGGGAGACCTACGAGCAGTACTTC

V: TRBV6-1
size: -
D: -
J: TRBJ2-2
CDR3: CASMGRGLSGELFF
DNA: TGTGCCAGTATGGGGAGGGGGCTGTCGGGGGAGCTGTTTTTT

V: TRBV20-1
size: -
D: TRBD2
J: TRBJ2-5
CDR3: CSASVGRREGRDEQFF
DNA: TGCAGTGCTAGTGTGGGTAGGCGGGAGGGCCGGGATGAGCAATTCTTC

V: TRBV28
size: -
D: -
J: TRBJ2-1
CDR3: CASSLSAIADSAQFF
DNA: TGTGCCAGCAGTTTAAGTGCTATCGCCGACTCTGCGCAGTTCTTC

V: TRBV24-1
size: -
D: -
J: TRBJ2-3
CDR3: CATSGPGTSGDTQYF
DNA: TGTGCCACCAGTGGGCCCGGGACATCAGGCGATACGCAGTATTTT

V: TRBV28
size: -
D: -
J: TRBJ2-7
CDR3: CASSKPGNSYEQYF
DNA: TGTGCCAGCAGTAAACCCGGGAATTCCTACGAGCAGTACTTC

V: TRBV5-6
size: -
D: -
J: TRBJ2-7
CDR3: CASSLAGLGAGEQYF
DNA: TGTGCCAGCAGCTTGGCGGGGCTAGGGGCCGGCGAGCAGTACTTC

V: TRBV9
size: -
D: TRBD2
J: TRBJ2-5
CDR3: CASSVGGGRGGPQETQYF
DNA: TGTGCCAGCAGCGTAGGCGGCGGGAGAGGAGGGCCCCAAGAGACCCAGTACTTC

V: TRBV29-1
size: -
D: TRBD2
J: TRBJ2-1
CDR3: CSVGLAGWNEQFF
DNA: TGCAGCGTAGGACTAGCGGGATGGAATGAGCAGTTCTTC

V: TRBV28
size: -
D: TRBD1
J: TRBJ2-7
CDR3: CASSSDRVYEQYF
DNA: TGTGCCAGCAGTTCGGACAGGGTGTACGAGCAGTACTTC

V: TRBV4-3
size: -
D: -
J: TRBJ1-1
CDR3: CASSQDELGRADTEAFF
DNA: TGCGCCAGCAGCCAAGATGAGTTGGGCAGGGCGGACACTGAAGCTTTCTTT

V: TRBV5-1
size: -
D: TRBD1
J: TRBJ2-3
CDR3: CASSLGETGEETDTQYF
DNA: TGCGCCAGCAGCTTGGGAGAAACAGGGGAAGAGACAGATACGCAGTATTTT

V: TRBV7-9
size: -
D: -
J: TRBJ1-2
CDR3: CASSLQGRNYGYTF
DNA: TGTGCCAGCAGCTTACAGGGGCGAAACTATGGCTACACCTTC

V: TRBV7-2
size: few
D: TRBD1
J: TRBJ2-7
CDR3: CASSAPGQAYYEQYF
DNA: TGTGCCAGCAGCGCCCCGGGACAGGCTTACTACGAGCAGTACTTC

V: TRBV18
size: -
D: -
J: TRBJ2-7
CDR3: CASSPEGATGQYF
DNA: TGTGCCAGCTCACCTGAAGGGGCAACCGGGCAGTACTTC